Each of the 9 T cell receptor beta chains below was sequenced from the same sample in a study of blood T cell repertoires in COVID-19. Method: immunoSEQ multiplex PCR; TCRdb's copy keeps in-frame clones and lacks some. The table has approximately 90,000 clones, 75% to 90% seen once; the top ten hold less than 9%. Sequencing was performed on peripheral blood. Receptor source: a man aged 55 to 70 with acute or convalescent COVID-19.

Points on this clone: Distinct nucleotide sequences in the sample also encode this CDR3. The chain combines TRBV19 with TRBJ2-7, with 8 bases matching TRBD1. The CDR3 consists of 15 residues. J was trimmed by 0 bases and V by 6 bases; bases with no gene match: 7. Germline V gives CDR1 LNHDA, CDR2 SQIVND (reference sequence). The chain's CDR3 is CASRSGQGASYEQYF. In DNA, the CDR3 is TGTGCCAGTAGATCGGGGCAGGGGGCCTCCTACGAGCAGTACTTC.

CDR3: CASSVDIQETQYF. The CDR3 bases are TGTGCCAGCAGCGTCGACATCCAAGAGACCCAGTACTTC. The chain combines TRBV9 with TRBJ2-5, with unresolved D. The CDR3 is 13 residues long. Trimming pared 2 bases from V and 1 base from J, leaving 6 bases between. CDR1 and CDR2 from the germline V gene are SGDLS and YYNGEE.

The chain employs TRBV7-2 and TRBJ2-1; D is possibly TRBD2 (6 bases). There are 15 residues in the CDR3. V was shortened by 5 bases and J by 6 bases, with 17 bases between the two germline ends. Germline loops: CDR1 SGHTA, CDR2 FQGNSA. CDR3 in amino acids: CASSLESGESNEQFF. In DNA form, the CDR3 reads TGTGCCAGCAGCCTAGAATCGGGGGAAAGCAATGAGCAGTTCTTC.

This chain joins TRBV5-1 and TRBJ2-2; D unclear. Trimming removed 0 bases at V and 7 bases at J, with 10 bases between. The CDR3 has 14 amino acids. In germline, CDR1 is SGHRS, CDR2 YFSETQ. The CDR3 sequence is CASSLELRVGELFF. The CDR3 DNA sequence: TGCGCCAGCAGCTTGGAACTTAGAGTCGGGGAGCTGTTTTTT. Supplemented by reference TRBV5-1 and TRBJ2-2, the full variable domain reads KAGVTQTPRYLIKTRGQQVTLSCSPISGHRSVSWYQQTPGQGLQFLFEYFSETQRNKGNFPGRFSGRQFSNSRSEMNVSTLELGDSALYLCASSLELRVGELFFGEGSRLTVL.

Here the CDR3 reads CASSLLAGGVDTQYF. As DNA, the CDR3 is TGTGCCAGCAGCTTGCTAGCGGGAGGAGTAGATACGCAGTATTTT. The gene calls are TRBV11-2 and TRBJ2-3; TRBD2 aligns across 11 bases. Germline V gene lookup returns CDR1 SGHAT and CDR2 FQNNGV. The CDR3 totals 15 residues. V lost 3 bases, J lost 5 bases, and 4 bases stayed unmatched.

This sequence joins TRBV5-1 and TRBJ1-5; D possibly corresponds to TRBD1 (5 bases). V lost 0 bases, J lost 4 bases, and 11 bases lay in between. The V gene's germline CDR1 is SGHRS and CDR2 YFSETQ. CDR3 length: 15 residues. The CDR3 DNA is TGCGCCAGCAGCTTGGACGGGGGACGAAATCAGCCCCAGCATTTT. It is translated as CASSLDGGRNQPQHF. Full variable domain (remainder filled in from reference TRBV5-1 and TRBJ1-5): KAGVTQTPRYLIKTRGQQVTLSCSPISGHRSVSWYQQTPGQGLQFLFEYFSETQRNKGNFPGRFSGRQFSNSRSEMNVSTLELGDSALYLCASSLDGGRNQPQHFGDGTRLSIL.

The chain carries TRBV7-2 and TRBJ1-2; 7 positions match TRBD1. CDR1 SGHTA and CDR2 FQGNSA come from the germline V gene. This CDR3 has 16 amino acids. The junction had 11 bases not matched to a gene; V was cut back by 5 bases and J by 2 bases. The CDR3 nucleotides are TGTGCCAGCAGCGCGACATCCAAACAGGGGAACTATGGCTACACCTTC. Translation: CASSATSKQGNYGYTF.

This clone was counted only a few times. The chain combines TRBV2 with TRBJ1-6; 7 bases line up with TRBD1. Unmatched junction bases numbered 6, after V lost 9 bases and J lost 7 bases. The germline V gene encodes CDR1 SNHLY and CDR2 FYNNEI. This CDR3 has 13 amino acids. CDR3 residues: CASYTGVNSPLHF. The CDR3, as DNA: TGTGCCAGTTATACAGGGGTCAATTCACCCCTCCACTTT.

This clone was seen a few times. The sample contains more than one DNA sequence encoding this CDR3. This chain connects TRBV7-2 to TRBJ1-5; no firm D call. Germline CDR1 and CDR2: SGHTA and FQGNSA. Trimming took 2 bases from V and 6 from J, leaving 8 bases between them. The CDR3 sequence is 13 residues long. The CDR3 sequence: CASSLMTGQPQHF. Written as DNA, the CDR3 is TGTGCCAGCAGCTTAATGACGGGTCAGCCCCAGCATTTT.